Included here is one T cell receptor beta chain sequence, with context. The antigen is not known. V lost 4 bases and J 8 bases, leaving 15 bases between the germline ends. The CDR3 is made up of 14 amino acids. CDR1 is MDHEN and CDR2 is SYDVKM in the germline V gene. This record belongs to a study of prognosis after radiotherapy for stage I lung cancer. Turning to the study itself: Patients were approximately twelve men and five to seven women aged roughly 53 to 95, median approximately 70 years.

Study-wide findings and caveats: The study found lower Shannon entropy after stereotactic body radiation therapy in patients who developed distant metastases.

Multiplex PCR, run in two rounds, amplified TCR beta CDR3 from genomic DNA. Every TRBV and TRBJ gene had its own specific primer in first-round PCR. TCRdb re-called the multiplex PCR reads through MiXCR, storing one row per CDR3 protein. The table has roughly 18,000 distinct CDR3 sequences, roughly two fifths seen once. CT and PET/CT showed node-negative disease in all patients, who had no prior chemotherapy, radiotherapy or other malignancies. V and J are TRBV28 and TRBJ1-3; D is undetermined. The sample consisted of PBMCs, taken before or after stereotactic body radiation therapy (not recorded which). This receptor was taken from a donor aged 50 or older with non-small cell lung cancer. Written as DNA, the CDR3 is TGTGCCAGCAGTTCCCCAGGTATCGGAGACACCATATATTTT. Protein product: CASSSPGIGDTIYF.